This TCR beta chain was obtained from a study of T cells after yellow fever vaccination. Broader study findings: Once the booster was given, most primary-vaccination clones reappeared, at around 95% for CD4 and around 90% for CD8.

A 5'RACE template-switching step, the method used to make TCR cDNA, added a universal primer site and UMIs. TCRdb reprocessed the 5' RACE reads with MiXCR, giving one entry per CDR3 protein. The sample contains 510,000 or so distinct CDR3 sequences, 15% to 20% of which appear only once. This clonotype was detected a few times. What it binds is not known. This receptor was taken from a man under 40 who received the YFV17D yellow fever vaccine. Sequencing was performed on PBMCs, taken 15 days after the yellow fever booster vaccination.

This CDR3 is CASSVGISAQRMGYTF. In DNA form, the CDR3 reads TGTGCCAGCAGCGTAGGAATCAGCGCCCAAAGAATGGGCTACACCTTC. The chain combines TRBV9 with TRBJ1-2; no reliable D call. The germline V gene encodes CDR1 SGDLS and CDR2 YYNGEE. Trimming removed 0 bases from V and 8 bases from J, with 20 bases in between. CDR3 size: 16 residues.